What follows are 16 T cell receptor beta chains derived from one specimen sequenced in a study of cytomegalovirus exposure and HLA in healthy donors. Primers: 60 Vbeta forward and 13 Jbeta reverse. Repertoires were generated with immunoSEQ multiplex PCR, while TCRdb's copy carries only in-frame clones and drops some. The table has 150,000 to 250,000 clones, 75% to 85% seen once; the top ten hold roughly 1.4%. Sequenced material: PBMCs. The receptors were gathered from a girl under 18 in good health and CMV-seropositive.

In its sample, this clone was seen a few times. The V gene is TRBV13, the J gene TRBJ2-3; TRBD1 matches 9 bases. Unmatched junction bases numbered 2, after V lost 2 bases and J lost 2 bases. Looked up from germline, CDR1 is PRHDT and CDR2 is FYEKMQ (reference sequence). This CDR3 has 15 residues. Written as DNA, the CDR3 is TGTGCCAGCAGCTTACGGGACAGGGCCACAGATACGCAGTATTTT. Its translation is CASSLRDRATDTQYF.

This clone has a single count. CDR3: CASSVSGDEKLFF. The CDR3 DNA reads as TGTGCCAGCAGTGTCTCAGGGGATGAAAAACTGTTTTTT. The gene calls are TRBV28 and TRBJ1-4; the D gene is possibly TRBD1 (6 bases). The CDR3 is 13 residues long. Germline values: CDR1 MDHEN, CDR2 SYDVKM. V lost 5 bases and J lost 6, with 10 bases in between.

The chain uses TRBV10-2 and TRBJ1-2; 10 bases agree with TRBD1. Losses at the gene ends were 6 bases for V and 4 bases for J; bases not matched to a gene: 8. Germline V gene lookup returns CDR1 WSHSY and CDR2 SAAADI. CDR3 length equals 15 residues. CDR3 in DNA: TGCGCCAGCAGCACAGACAGGGGGCGAACCTATGGCTACACCTTC. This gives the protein CASSTDRGRTYGYTF.

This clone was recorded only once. This CDR3 is CATSRDTLFEWTSNTGELFF. Written as DNA, the CDR3 is TGTGCCACCAGCAGAGATACTTTATTCGAGTGGACTTCGAACACCGGGGAGCTGTTTTTT. The chain is built from TRBV15 and TRBJ2-2; possibly TRBD2 for D (5 bases). Trimming pared 0 bases from V and 0 bases from J, leaving 20 bases between. This CDR3 spans 20 amino acids. From germline, CDR1 is LNHNV and CDR2 YYDKDF (reference sequence).

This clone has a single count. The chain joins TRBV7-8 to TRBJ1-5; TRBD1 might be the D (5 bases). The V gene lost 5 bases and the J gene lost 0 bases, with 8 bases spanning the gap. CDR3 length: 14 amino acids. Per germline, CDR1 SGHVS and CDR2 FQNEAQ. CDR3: CASSVQDSNQPQHF. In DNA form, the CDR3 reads TGTGCCAGCAGCGTACAGGATAGCAATCAGCCCCAGCATTTT.

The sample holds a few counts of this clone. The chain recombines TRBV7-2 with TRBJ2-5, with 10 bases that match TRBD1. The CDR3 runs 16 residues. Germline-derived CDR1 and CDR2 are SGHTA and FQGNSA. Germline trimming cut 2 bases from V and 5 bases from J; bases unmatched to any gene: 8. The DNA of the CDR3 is TGTGCCAGCAGCTTAACTCCGGGACAGGGGTCGGAGACCCAGTACTTC. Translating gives CASSLTPGQGSETQYF.

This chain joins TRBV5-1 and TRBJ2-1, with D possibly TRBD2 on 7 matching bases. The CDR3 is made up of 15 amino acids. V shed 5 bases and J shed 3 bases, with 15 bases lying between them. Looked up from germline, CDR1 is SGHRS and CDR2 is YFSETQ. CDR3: CASSRAGANYNEQFF. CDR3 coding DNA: TGCGCCAGCAGTCGGGCGGGGGCCAACTACAATGAGCAGTTCTTC. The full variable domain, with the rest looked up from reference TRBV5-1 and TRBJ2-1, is KAGVTQTPRYLIKTRGQQVTLSCSPISGHRSVSWYQQTPGQGLQFLFEYFSETQRNKGNFPGRFSGRQFSNSRSEMNVSTLELGDSALYLCASSRAGANYNEQFFGPGTRLTVL.

Written as DNA, the CDR3 is TGTGCCAGCAGCACCGGGACAGGGATCAACTATGGCTACACCTTC. It specifies CASSTGTGINYGYTF. The gene calls are TRBV6-4 and TRBJ1-2, with TRBD1 matching 9 bases. V lost 6 bases, J lost 2 bases, and 7 bases stayed unmatched. This CDR3 contains 15 residues. Per the germline V gene, CDR1 is MRHNA and CDR2 is SNTAGT.

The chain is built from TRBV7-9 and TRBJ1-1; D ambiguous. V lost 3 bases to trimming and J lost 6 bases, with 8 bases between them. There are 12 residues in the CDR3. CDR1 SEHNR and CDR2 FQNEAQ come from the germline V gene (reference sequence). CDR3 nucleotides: TGTGCCAGCAGCTTCGTGGGAGCTGAAGCTTTCTTT. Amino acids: CASSFVGAEAFF.

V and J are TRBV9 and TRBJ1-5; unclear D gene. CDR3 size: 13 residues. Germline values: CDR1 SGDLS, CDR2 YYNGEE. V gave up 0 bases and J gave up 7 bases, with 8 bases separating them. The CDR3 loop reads CASSVEGGQPQHF. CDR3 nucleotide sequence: TGTGCCAGCAGCGTAGAGGGAGGGCAGCCCCAGCATTTT.

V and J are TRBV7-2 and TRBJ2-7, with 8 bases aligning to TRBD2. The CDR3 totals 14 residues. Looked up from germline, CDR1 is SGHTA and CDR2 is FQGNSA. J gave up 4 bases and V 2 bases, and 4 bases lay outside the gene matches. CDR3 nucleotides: TGTGCCAGCAGCTTACCGGGGGGGCGATACGAGCAGTACTTC. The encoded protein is CASSLPGGRYEQYF.

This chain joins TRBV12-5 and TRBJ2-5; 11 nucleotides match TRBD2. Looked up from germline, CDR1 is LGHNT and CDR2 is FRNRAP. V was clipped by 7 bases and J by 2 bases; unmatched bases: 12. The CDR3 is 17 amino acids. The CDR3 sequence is CASAMGVSGGEQETQYF. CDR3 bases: TGTGCTAGTGCCATGGGGGTTAGCGGGGGGGAACAAGAGACCCAGTACTTC.

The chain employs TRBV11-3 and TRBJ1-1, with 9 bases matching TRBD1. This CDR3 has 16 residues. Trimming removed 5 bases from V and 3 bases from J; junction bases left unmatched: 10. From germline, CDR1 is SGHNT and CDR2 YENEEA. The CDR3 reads CASSPKDRGWDTEAFF. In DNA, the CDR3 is TGTGCCAGCAGCCCCAAGGACAGGGGCTGGGACACTGAAGCTTTCTTT. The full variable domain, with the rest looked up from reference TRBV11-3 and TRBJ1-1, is EAGVVQSPRYKIIEKKQPVAFWCNPISGHNTLYWYLQNLGQGPELLIRYENEEAVDDSQLPKDRFSAERLKGVDSTLKIQPAELGDSAVYLCASSPKDRGWDTEAFFGQGTRLTVV.

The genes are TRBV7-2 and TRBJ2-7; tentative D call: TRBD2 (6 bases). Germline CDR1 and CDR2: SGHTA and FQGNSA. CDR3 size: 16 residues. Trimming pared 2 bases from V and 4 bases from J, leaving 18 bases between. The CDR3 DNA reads TGTGCCAGCAGCTTACGAGCTAGTGAGGGGAGGTACGAGCAGTACTTC. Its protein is CASSLRASEGRYEQYF.

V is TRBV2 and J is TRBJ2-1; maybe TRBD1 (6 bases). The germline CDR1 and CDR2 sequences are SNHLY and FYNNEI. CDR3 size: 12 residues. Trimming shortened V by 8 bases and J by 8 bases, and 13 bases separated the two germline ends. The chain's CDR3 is CASVAWGHEQFF. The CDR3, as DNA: TGTGCCAGCGTCGCCTGGGGGCATGAGCAGTTCTTC.

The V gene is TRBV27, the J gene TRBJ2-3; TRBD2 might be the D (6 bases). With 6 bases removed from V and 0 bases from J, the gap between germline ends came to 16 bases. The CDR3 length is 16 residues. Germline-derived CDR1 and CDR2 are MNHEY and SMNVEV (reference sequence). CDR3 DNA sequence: TGTGCCAGCAGGAAACCAGGGACTTATAGCACAGATACGCAGTATTTT. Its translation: CASRKPGTYSTDTQYF.